A single T cell receptor (beta chain) is shown here with its context. It has no known antigen specificity. Base-call qualities are not available, and no considerably larger clone is one nucleotide away. These data are taken from a study of blood T cell repertoires in COVID-19 (dated by TCRdb to 2018 to 2021). Regarding the research as a whole: Samples from collaborators originated in the United States, Italy and Spain and spanned both the acute and convalescent phases of COVID-19. Where HLA class I and class II types were available, the types were taken from metadata supplied by the sample provider, not from assay-based typing. The dataset comprised deeply sampled blood TCRbeta repertoires from subjects exposed to, actively infected with, or recovered from COVID-19. A de-identified subject ID, COVID-19 status, age in years and sex were almost always included in the sample metadata. A freely available public database, intended as a resource for researchers studying the immune response to SARS-CoV-2, is where the repertoires were released. The samples were drawn from the first 160 participants of the ongoing ImmuneRACE study and from 950 to 1,500 subjects provided by 6 global collaborators. The material from the prospective study consisted of cDNA or gDNA derived from T cells, B-cell-depleted T cells, or PBMCs.

Overall study results and their limits: The quantity of clinical and demographic metadata differed by source and by participant and was supplied without curation.

TCRbeta CDR3 regions were amplified from genomic DNA by means of the immunoSEQ Assay, a bias-controlled multiplex PCR. As for the original processing: Within the assay, amplification of reference gene primers was used to estimate how many nucleated cells each sample contained. Sequence reads were collapsed and filtered to measure the absolute abundance of every unique TCRbeta CDR3 rearrangement. Productive Simpson clonality was computed per sample as the square root of Simpson's diversity index over productive rearrangements. This immuneACCESS table, as held by TCRdb, lists in-frame sequences with V and J called but not all clones. Of the missing ones, under half trace to an unresolved V gene in checked studies; the others have no known cause. V and J calls plus clone size are reproduced from that table; the DNA served to infer D and trimming. The sample table holds some 87,000 clones, of which approximately 92% were seen once. About 6.6% of the sample is held by the ten biggest clonotypes.

The collaborating institutions used their own protocols to collect whole blood in K2EDTA tubes. For TCRbeta analysis, collaborators shipped samples in one of three forms: frozen whole blood, isolated PBMCs, or DNA extracted from either of those sample types. The V end loses 6 bases and the J end loses 0 bases, and a stretch of 14 bases separates them. Sequences LNHDA (CDR1) and SQIVND (CDR2) are obtained from the germline V gene (reference sequence). CDR3 length: 15 amino acids, cysteine to phenylalanine. Just CDR3 DNA is preserved here, 45 bases in frame from base 1. The TCR was taken from a woman aged 55-75 years with active COVID-19. In this chain, TRBV19 is recombined with TRBJ1-1; the D gene is perhaps TRBD1, on 6 matching bases. The specimen was peripheral blood. The nucleotide sequence reads as follows: TGTGCCAGTAGAGCTTCAGGGGATATGAACACTGAAGCTTTCTTT. This codes for CASRASGDMNTEAFF.